The rows below give T cell receptor beta chains drawn from one sample of a study of neurological immune-mediated disorders. In TCRdb, the 5' RACE reads were re-called with MiXCR into one record per CDR3 protein. The sample has fewer than 85,000 distinct CDR3 sequences, approximately 4.3% seen once. Sequencing was performed on PBMCs. These receptors all stem from an older woman with multiple sclerosis. Both conserved end residues are trimmed from each CDR3. D genes are given only for firm matches. Where a row states a size, it is once, few, many or the class of an expanded clone; other rows omit it.

many 13 TRBV12-3/TRBV12-4 TRBD1 ASRSGTGPAYGYT
many 12 TRBV3-1 . ASSRTGLEETQY
many 12 TRBV29-1 . STRLGASYNEQF
many 11 TRBV20-1 . SASPGGDQPQH
many 14 TRBV20-1 . SAKVSGKSESTEAF
many 14 TRBV20-1 . SAPRSRGSYNSPLH
many 10 TRBV29-1 . SVELIQETQY
many 12 TRBV7-8 TRBD2 ASGRGAPTDTQY
many 12 TRBV7-8 . ASSLAIRGTEAF
many 9 TRBV11-2 . ASCLNTEAF
many 13 TRBV3-1 TRBD1 ASRQTGTGAGGYT
few 13 TRBV19 . ASSEGQGKKDGYT
many 13 TRBV2 . ASSGGTASTDTQY
few 11 TRBV5-1 . ASSLQSEETQY
many 10 TRBV12-3/TRBV12-4 . ASSLAPGRAF
many 12 TRBV5-4 . ASSFGQGNTEAF
many 12 TRBV28 . ASSPRPLNTEAF
many 12 TRBV5-1 . ATRDNPPQETQY
. 11 TRBV18 . ASSPYQADTQY
many 11 TRBV7-2 . ASSLSRTGELF
many 14 TRBV2 . ASSGYRAPNTGELF
many 13 TRBV6-5 TRBD1 ASSPRQGRGETQY
. 14 TRBV20-1 TRBD1 STRGPQGGMDTEAF
many 15 TRBV27 . ASSSFQGKGTKNIQY
many 11 TRBV29-1 . STYRDMNTEAF
many 16 TRBV7-2 TRBD1 ASSLGGGGQGGSPTQY
many 12 TRBV3-1 . ASSPSISNQPQH
many 14 TRBV5-1 . ASSLEGRWVTDTQY
many 11 TRBV20-1 TRBD2 SASKRGEDTQY
many 17 TRBV5-1 TRBD1 ASSLRGQATTASTDTQY
. 12 TRBV6-1 . ASRELGVPYEQF
many 13 TRBV5-1 TRBD1 ASSPFEGANEKLF
many 13 TRBV6-5 TRBD2 ASKASGGRLETQY
many 15 TRBV6-1 TRBD1 ASSEWQGAGGANVLT
many 12 TRBV7-9 TRBD1 ASSLGDSGSPLH
many 13 TRBV9 TRBD1 ASSGPGTVTGELF
many 15 TRBV4-1 . ASSQDLPGAGTDTQY
many 13 TRBV5-5 . ASSLALTTNEKLF
many 11 TRBV7-9 . ASSFSQAEGYT
many 13 TRBV5-1 . ASTNPGASSYEQY
many 11 TRBV7-2 . ASLRMNTGELF
many 14 TRBV12-3/TRBV12-4 TRBD1 ASRRGQGGIYNEQF
many 14 TRBV5-1 TRBD1 ASSFDTTGGRYGYT
many 13 TRBV6-5 TRBD2 ASSYSTSGNNEQF
many 12 TRBV7-9 . ASSLQRRGYEQY
many 17 TRBV27 TRBD2 ASSLFGLAGGPNTGELF
many 13 TRBV5-1 . ASSLGGTQQETQY
many 13 TRBV4-1 . ASSQDGTAGETQY
many 12 TRBV7-2 TRBD2 ASSLSGGEYEQY